In this sample, the clone carrying this T cell receptor beta chain turned up a few times. What it recognizes is unknown. Molecular barcoded adaptors covering alpha/delta and beta/gamma chains were used on about 0.4 ug RNA. TCRdb reanalysed the reads using MiXCR and keeps one entry per CDR3 protein. The sample holds approximately 140,000 distinct CDR3 sequences, under 15% seen once. This entry is derived from a study of read filtering for tumor transcriptome and immune sequencing. Whole-study context: Revised staging placed roughly eight patients in R-ISS I, 15 to 20 in II, about seven in III. Per sample, TCR-region reads ranged about 4 to 10.27 million by IR-seq, 85 to 1273 by RNA-seq. After DNase treatment, RNA was made into whole-transcriptome libraries.

Study-wide results and limits: RNA-seq captured clonotypes less deeply and reliably than IR-seq.

Trimming shortened V by 2 bases and J by 11 bases, and 15 bases separated the two germline ends. Germline V CDR1 and CDR2: SQVTM, ANQGSEA. The CDR3 extends over 12 amino acids. Sequencing was done on a sample of a population of CD138-negative cells sorted from bone marrow. The clonotype originates from a donor at least 40 years old with multiple myeloma. The V call is TRBV29-1, the J call TRBJ1-1; D is perhaps TRBD1 (6 bases). The CDR3 DNA sequence: TGCAGCGTTGAAATGCAGAACAGGGAGGCTTTCTTT. Its protein product is CSVEMQNREAFF.